This record concerns one T cell receptor beta chain sequence. The CDR3 spans 15 residues. Germline CDR1 is SGHRS and CDR2 is YFSETQ. Trimming pared 4 bases from V and 10 bases from J, leaving 18 bases between. These data are taken from a study of T cells in Graves' hyperthyroidism and ophthalmopathy. Amplified regions were TCR beta CDR3 sequences from RNA transcripts. First-round RT-PCR with HTBI primers amplified the TCR CDR3 region. TCRdb re-derived calls from the multiplex PCR reads in MiXCR, one entry per CDR3 protein. The repertoire holds about 640,000 distinct CDR3 sequences, with 40% to 55% as singletons.

This TCR came from an adult man with Graves' disease, either hyperthyroidism or ophthalmopathy (not recorded which). Sequenced input: peripheral blood or thyroid tissue (not recorded which). The V gene is TRBV5-1, the J gene TRBJ1-6, with D uncertain. The CDR3 DNA is TGCGCCAGCAGCGAATTGGGAGGGAGATCGTCACCCCTCCACTTT. Encoded protein: CASSELGGRSSPLHF.